Following are 19 T cell receptor beta chains from one sample sequenced in a study of T cell responses to AZD1222 COVID-19 vaccine. Here immunoSEQ multiplex PCR was the method, and the copy in TCRdb shows in-frame clones only, minus some. Of roughly 110,000 clones in the sample, under 90% were seen once. This specimen consisted of peripheral blood, obtained on day 0 of AZD1222 vaccination. These receptors were collected from an adult in good health.

The gene calls are TRBV6-5 and TRBJ2-1; TRBD2 matches 9 bases. The V segment lost 10 bases and the J segment 9 bases; nucleotides outside the gene matches: 10. The CDR3 has 13 amino acids. Germline values: CDR1 MNHEY, CDR2 SVGAGI. The chain's CDR3 is CATSAGGNFEQFF. Here the CDR3 DNA reads TGTGCCACCTCAGCGGGAGGAAATTTTGAGCAGTTCTTC.

The rearrangement joins TRBV10-3 to TRBJ1-1, with D tentatively TRBD1 (6 bases). This CDR3 is 16 amino acids long. Per germline, CDR1 ENHRY and CDR2 SYGVKD. The germline V and J ends were trimmed by 4 bases and 4 bases, with 19 bases remaining between them. The chain's CDR3 is CAISAGKIQGGTEAFF. Here the CDR3 DNA reads TGTGCCATCAGTGCTGGGAAAATACAGGGTGGCACTGAAGCTTTCTTT.

The gene calls are TRBV18 and TRBJ1-1; 8 nucleotides match TRBD1. The ends lost 3 bases at V and 6 bases at J; junction bases unmatched: 9. From germline, CDR1 is KGHSH and CDR2 LQKENI. The CDR3 covers 15 residues. This CDR3 reads CASSPIGRGQAEAFF. DNA for the CDR3: TGTGCCAGCTCACCTATTGGCAGGGGGCAGGCTGAAGCTTTCTTT.

The chain has TRBV27 and TRBJ1-5, with a weak D call TRBD1 (5 bases). V shed 3 bases and J shed 0 bases, with 9 bases lying between them. This CDR3 is 15 amino acids long. From germline, CDR1 is MNHEY and CDR2 SMNVEV (reference sequence). CDR3 in DNA: TGTGCCAGCAGTTTCGTCAGGGATAGCAATCAGCCCCAGCATTTT. Residues: CASSFVRDSNQPQHF.

This rearrangement joins TRBV6-6 to TRBJ1-5; D is unresolved. Germline assignment: CDR1 MNHNY and CDR2 SVGAGI (reference sequence). With 10 bases removed from V and 2 bases from J, the gap between germline ends came to 9 bases. The CDR3 covers 12 residues. CDR3: CATAAGNQPQHF. The CDR3 coding sequence is TGTGCCACAGCGGCTGGCAATCAGCCCCAGCATTTT.

This clone came up a few times. J is TRBJ1-2 and V is TRBV28, with D unclear. In germline, CDR1 is MDHEN, CDR2 SYDVKM. The CDR3 has 13 residues. Trimming removed 6 bases at V and 8 bases at J, with 16 bases between. Here the CDR3 DNA reads TGTGCCAGCAGAGTCCGGGGAAGCCTAGGCTACACCTTC. It is translated as CASRVRGSLGYTF.

This clone was observed once. The J gene is TRBJ1-2, the V gene TRBV7-8; unclear D gene. Trimming shortened V by 0 bases and J by 2 bases, and 4 bases separated the two germline ends. The CDR3 has 13 residues. Germline V CDR1 and CDR2: SGHVS, FQNEAQ. CDR3 in DNA: TGTGCCAGCAGCTTAGCAGGGAACTATGGCTACACCTTC. It specifies CASSLAGNYGYTF.

The chain uses TRBV13 and TRBJ1-5; D perhaps matches TRBD1 (6 bases). CDR3 size: 16 residues. Trimming removed 7 bases at V and 2 bases at J, with 18 bases between. CDR1 and CDR2 (germline): PRHDT, FYEKMQ (reference sequence). CDR3 in amino acids: CASNIRQGRGNQPQHF. Written as DNA, the CDR3 is TGTGCCAGCAACATACGTCAGGGGCGCGGCAATCAGCCCCAGCATTTT.

This chain joins TRBV5-4 and TRBJ1-2; 7 nucleotides align to TRBD1. Germline V lookup: CDR1 SGHNT, CDR2 YYREEE (reference sequence). The CDR3 contains 15 residues. The V gene end was trimmed by 2 bases and the J gene end by 4 bases; junction bases not matched to a gene: 8. This CDR3 is CASSLGTGDFYGYTF. The CDR3 coding sequence is TGTGCCAGCAGCTTAGGAACAGGGGATTTCTATGGCTACACCTTC.

This chain links TRBV10-3 with TRBJ1-1; D is ambiguous. CDR1 is ENHRY, CDR2 SYGVKD, per germline. V was trimmed by 10 bases and J by 4 bases, leaving 16 bases between them. The length of the CDR3 is 13 residues. The CDR3 loop is CATLGGLGTEAFF. CDR3 DNA sequence: TGTGCCACCCTAGGAGGGCTGGGCACTGAAGCTTTCTTT.

This chain connects TRBV27 to TRBJ2-1; D is unclear. CDR1 is MNHEY and CDR2 is SMNVEV in the germline V gene (reference sequence). Trimming cost V 4 bases and J 1 base, with 20 bases left between them. CDR3 length equals 18 residues. Written as DNA, the CDR3 is TGTGCCAGCAGTTCAAACAAAGGGTTTGTAGGGTCCTACAATGAGCAGTTCTTC. It codes for CASSSNKGFVGSYNEQFF.

The rearrangement joins TRBV19 to TRBJ2-7; 10 nucleotides line up with TRBD1. Germline assignment: CDR1 LNHDA and CDR2 SQIVND (reference sequence). V lost 1 base to trimming and J lost 4 bases; unmatched junction nucleotides: 4. This CDR3 is built from 15 residues. CDR3 sequence (DNA): TGTGCCAGTAGTATAGCCGGGACAGGGGTTTACGAGCAGTACTTC. It encodes CASSIAGTGVYEQYF.

The chain combines TRBV7-9 with TRBJ2-5; perhaps D is TRBD1 or TRBD2 (5 bases each). The DNA matches TRBJ2-7 better at its end, which makes the J call doubtful. The CDR3 covers 14 residues. In germline, CDR1 is SEHNR, CDR2 FQNEAQ (reference sequence). The DNA of the CDR3 is TGTGCCAGCAGCTTACCGGGACGCCCTTACGAGCAGTACTTC. Encoded protein: CASSLPGRPYEQYF.

This sequence joins TRBV30 and TRBJ1-5, with 9 bases lining up with TRBD1. CDR1 is GTSNPN and CDR2 is SVGIG in the germline V gene (reference sequence). The CDR3 contains 15 residues. V shed 0 bases, J shed 3 bases, and the junction held 3 bases outside the gene matches. The CDR3 nucleotides read TGTGCCTGGAGTGTAACAGGGGGCTACAATCAGCCCCAGCATTTT. It specifies CAWSVTGGYNQPQHF.

The chain links TRBV19 to TRBJ1-3, with 7 bases matching TRBD1. The CDR3 runs 14 residues. Germline values: CDR1 LNHDA, CDR2 SQIVND (reference sequence). Trimming cost V 1 base and J 4 bases; bases outside gene matches: 1. The CDR3 protein is CASSIAQGGNTIYF. The CDR3 DNA reads as TGTGCCAGTAGTATAGCACAGGGGGGAAACACCATATATTTT.

The chain carries TRBV5-1 and TRBJ1-3; D uncertain. CDR1 is SGHRS and CDR2 is YFSETQ in the germline V gene. The CDR3 has 16 amino acids. V was shortened by 4 bases and J by 0 bases, with 14 bases between the two germline ends. The CDR3 protein is CASSPVGYASGNTIYF. Written as DNA, the CDR3 is TGCGCCAGCAGCCCGGTGGGGTATGCCTCTGGAAACACCATATATTTT.

The rearrangement links TRBV15 to TRBJ2-2; no clear D. The V and J ends lost 6 bases and 4 bases respectively, with 15 bases between them. CDR3 length: 15 residues. Germline V CDR1 and CDR2: LNHNV, YYDKDF (reference sequence). Here the CDR3 reads CATRHGRRGTGELFF. The CDR3 DNA follows: TGTGCCACCAGACATGGTCGGAGAGGCACCGGGGAGCTGTTTTTT.

CDR3 residues: CASSFSYRGNTEAFF. Here the CDR3 DNA reads TGTGCCAGCAGCTTCAGCTACAGGGGGAACACTGAAGCTTTCTTT. The chain recombines TRBV5-4 with TRBJ1-1, with TRBD1 identical over 7 bases. The CDR3 runs to 15 residues. CDR1 and CDR2 from the germline V gene are SGHNT and YYREEE (reference sequence). The ends lost 2 bases at V and 1 base at J; junction bases unmatched: 5.

On this clone: The same CDR3 also results from other DNA sequences found in this sample. This chain links TRBV12-3 or TRBV12-4 with TRBJ1-3; no clear D. With 1 base removed from V and 3 bases from J, the gap between germline ends came to 1 base. The CDR3 has 12 residues. The CDR3 loop is CASSLGGNTIYF. DNA of the CDR3: TGTGCCAGCAGTTTAGGTGGAAACACCATATATTTT.